This entry lists 30 T cell receptor beta chains sequenced from one sample in a study of shared clonotypes between healthy human individuals. Naive CD8 cells, CD45RO-negative and positively selected for CCR7, excluded terminally differentiated effector memory CD45RA+ cells. Assay used: immunoSEQ multiplex PCR; TCRdb lists only in-frame clones, some missing. The repertoire consists of around 2,000,000 clones, with over 85% occurring once and the leading ten covering 0.85% to 1.3%. Material: naive CD8+ T cells sorted from blood. These receptors all stem from a man between 18 and 35 years old in good health.

The chain joins TRBV9 to TRBJ2-7; 10 bases agree with TRBD1. Germline loops: CDR1 SGDLS, CDR2 YYNGEE. Losses at the gene ends were 4 bases for V and 7 bases for J; bases not matched to a gene: 5. This CDR3 region has 13 residues. The CDR3 is CASSPGQGLEQYF. The CDR3 DNA is TGTGCCAGCAGCCCGGGACAGGGGTTAGAGCAGTACTTC.

On this clone: A junction end diverges from the germline sequence, so it may reflect a read error. The chain combines TRBV6-1 with TRBJ2-7, with 11 bases identical to TRBD1. CDR3 length: 15 amino acids. Germline CDR1 is MNHNS and CDR2 is SASEGT. The CDR3 coding sequence is TGTGCCAGCAGTACGGGGACAGGGGGATCCTCCGAGCAGTACTTC. It is translated as CASSTGTGGSSEQYF.

The sample holds one count of this clone. The chain is built from TRBV5-5 and TRBJ2-7, with TRBD1 matching 8 bases. The junction had 6 bases not matched to a gene; V was cut back by 4 bases and J by 0 bases. Germline V gives CDR1 SGHKS, CDR2 YYEKEE (reference sequence). The CDR3 has 15 residues. Here the CDR3 DNA reads TGTGCCAGCAGCGAGCACAGGGGGAGCTCCTACGAGCAGTACTTC. Translating gives CASSEHRGSSYEQYF.

The rearrangement uses TRBV6-6 and TRBJ2-7, with D maybe TRBD1 (6 bases). Germline assignment: CDR1 MNHNY and CDR2 SVGAGI (reference sequence). V dropped 10 bases and J dropped 2 bases, with 15 bases sitting between them. The CDR3 has 13 amino acids. The CDR3 bases are TGTGCCATCGGAAGGGGACACCCCTACGAGCAGTACTTC. Its protein is CAIGRGHPYEQYF.

The chain recombines TRBV9 with TRBJ2-5; D ambiguous. The germline CDR1 and CDR2 sequences are SGDLS and YYNGEE. There are 14 residues in the CDR3. The germline V and J ends were trimmed by 0 bases and 2 bases, with 8 bases remaining between them. The CDR3 reads CASSVVPYQETQYF. The CDR3 coding sequence is TGTGCCAGCAGCGTAGTTCCCTATCAAGAGACCCAGTACTTC.

This clone occurred a few times. The chain joins TRBV5-1 to TRBJ1-1; maybe TRBD1 (5 bases). This CDR3 is built from 15 residues. V shed 4 bases and J shed 2 bases, with 15 bases lying between them. Germline V gene lookup returns CDR1 SGHRS and CDR2 YFSETQ. CDR3 in amino acids: CASSQGGAPNTEAFF. CDR3 nucleotides: TGCGCCAGCAGCCAGGGAGGAGCCCCCAACACTGAAGCTTTCTTT.

DNA for the CDR3: TGTGCCAGCAGCCAAGAAGGACAGTACAATCAGCCCCAGCATTTT. This gives the protein CASSQEGQYNQPQHF. The chain links TRBV4-2 to TRBJ1-5, with a possible D match to TRBD1 (6 bases). CDR1 LGHNA and CDR2 YNFKEQ come from the germline V gene. V lost 0 bases, J lost 3 bases, and 9 bases lay in between. The CDR3 has 15 residues.

This clone was recorded once. The chain recombines TRBV5-1 with TRBJ2-7; no definite D call. Germline values: CDR1 SGHRS, CDR2 YFSETQ. The CDR3 length is 15 residues. V was trimmed by 1 base and J by 0 bases, leaving 11 bases between them. In nucleotides, the CDR3 is TGCGCCAGCAGCTTGTCCTCACCCAGCTCCTACGAGCAGTACTTC. This codes for CASSLSSPSSYEQYF.

Comment on this clone: Distinct nucleotide sequences in the sample also encode this CDR3. The rearrangement uses TRBV4-2 and TRBJ2-7, with D unclear. Germline assignment: CDR1 LGHNA and CDR2 YNFKEQ. Trimming removed 3 bases at V and 4 bases at J, with 7 bases between. The CDR3 is 12 amino acids. The CDR3 bases are TGTGCCAGCAGCCAGGAAGGATACGAGCAGTACTTC. Amino acid sequence: CASSQEGYEQYF.

This clone was recorded once. The gene calls are TRBV11-3 and TRBJ2-2; D possibly corresponds to TRBD1 (5 bases). This CDR3 has 13 amino acids. The germline V gene has CDR1 SGHNT and CDR2 YENEEA. Deletions cut 5 bases from V and 6 bases from J, with 10 bases between. DNA of the CDR3: TGTGCCAGCAGCGTTAGGGGCGCCGGGGAGCTGTTTTTT. It specifies CASSVRGAGELFF.

This clone was recorded a few times. The same CDR3 can be traced to other DNA sequences in this sample. This chain uses TRBV19 with TRBJ1-5; maybe TRBD1 (5 bases). CDR3 length: 12 residues. CDR1 and CDR2 (germline): LNHDA, SQIVND (reference sequence). Deletions cut 6 bases from V and 4 bases from J, with 7 bases between. The CDR3 loop reads CASSPGNQPQHF. As DNA, the CDR3 is TGTGCCAGTAGCCCAGGGAATCAGCCCCAGCATTTT.

This rearrangement joins TRBV6-5 to TRBJ2-3; no reliable D call. Per germline, CDR1 MNHEY and CDR2 SVGAGI. V lost 2 bases to trimming and J lost 5 bases, with 8 bases between them. The CDR3 is 13 amino acids. CDR3 DNA sequence: TGTGCCAGCAGTTACGGGATGGGAGATACGCAGTATTTT. Translated, it gives CASSYGMGDTQYF.

The rearrangement links TRBV11-3 to TRBJ2-2, with 8 bases fitting TRBD1. The CDR3 sequence is 15 residues long. Germline V lookup: CDR1 SGHNT, CDR2 YENEEA. V shed 5 bases and J 6 bases; nucleotides not matched to a gene: 8. CDR3 DNA: TGTGCCAGCAGCCCCTCAGGGGGCGAAGCCGGGGAGCTGTTTTTT. Protein sequence: CASSPSGGEAGELFF.

The chain has TRBV5-6 and TRBJ1-6; TRBD1 matches 11 bases. This CDR3 is built from 14 residues. V lost 9 bases, J lost 6 bases, and 5 bases stayed unmatched. The germline CDR1 and CDR2 sequences are SGHDT and YYEEEE. CDR3 nucleotides: TGTGCCACCGGGACAGGGGGAGGTAATTCACCCCTCCACTTT. Its translation is CATGTGGGNSPLHF.

V gene TRBV5-1 combines with J gene TRBJ1-3; D unclear. The CDR3 length is 15 residues. Trimming pared 0 bases from V and 8 bases from J, leaving 15 bases between. The germline V gene has CDR1 SGHRS and CDR2 YFSETQ. The CDR3 region has the DNA TGCGCCAGCAGCTTGGCCAACTCGGGGTCGGACACCATATATTTT. It encodes CASSLANSGSDTIYF. Supplemented by reference TRBV5-1 and TRBJ1-3, the full variable domain reads KAGVTQTPRYLIKTRGQQVTLSCSPISGHRSVSWYQQTPGQGLQFLFEYFSETQRNKGNFPGRFSGRQFSNSRSEMNVSTLELGDSALYLCASSLANSGSDTIYFGEGSWLTVV.

This clone has just one count. The chain combines TRBV5-6 with TRBJ2-3; tentative D call: TRBD2 (5 bases). The CDR3 is made up of 16 amino acids. Per the germline V gene, CDR1 is SGHDT and CDR2 is YYEEEE. V lost 2 bases and J 6 bases, leaving 19 bases between the germline ends. As DNA, the CDR3 is TGTGCCAGCAGCTTCGGGGTTTACTCAGTTGCGGATACGCAGTATTTT. It codes for CASSFGVYSVADTQYF.

This clone has just one count. The chain carries TRBV21-1 and TRBJ2-1. TRBV21-1 is a known pseudogene. There are 14 residues in the CDR3. The CDR3 spells CASSHLGRTPRQFF. In DNA form, the CDR3 reads TGTGCCAGCAGCCACCTAGGACGCACACCCAGGCAGTTCTTC.

V gene TRBV2 combines with J gene TRBJ2-1; 7 positions match TRBD1. The CDR3 totals 15 residues. With 6 bases clipped from V and 2 bases from J, the junction kept 7 bases outside the gene matches. Looked up from germline, CDR1 is SNHLY and CDR2 is FYNNEI. The CDR3 bases are TGTGCCAGCAGAGCTGACAGGGCCACCTACAATGAGCAGTTCTTC. Translated, it gives CASRADRATYNEQFF.

This clone was seen a single time. Additional DNA sequences in this sample encode the identical CDR3. The rearrangement joins TRBV28 to TRBJ1-6, with D uncertain. Trimming stripped 2 bases from V and 4 bases from J, with 6 bases between. CDR3 length: 14 residues. Germline V lookup: CDR1 MDHEN, CDR2 SYDVKM. CDR3 region: CASSLTEYNSPLHF. DNA for the CDR3: TGTGCCAGCAGTTTAACGGAATATAATTCACCCCTCCACTTT.

The rearrangement links TRBV18 to TRBJ2-5; TRBD1 agrees at 7 bases. This CDR3 is built from 13 residues. The ends lost 5 bases at V and 3 bases at J; junction bases unmatched: 3. Germline loops: CDR1 KGHSH, CDR2 LQKENI. CDR3 protein: CASSATGEETQYF. The CDR3, as DNA: TGTGCCAGCTCAGCAACAGGGGAAGAGACCCAGTACTTC.

This clone was recorded only once. The V call is TRBV27, the J call TRBJ2-7; D is ambiguous. Between the trimmed V and J ends, which lost 5 bases and 5 bases, there was a span of 13 bases. The germline gives CDR1 MNHEY, CDR2 SMNVEV (reference sequence). The CDR3 runs to 13 residues. CDR3 nucleotides: TGTGCCAGCAGTCCATTAGGGTCCCACGAGCAGTACTTC. It specifies CASSPLGSHEQYF.

This rearrangement joins TRBV11-2 to TRBJ2-7; tentative D call: TRBD2 (5 bases). Trimming cost V 4 bases and J 5 bases, with 15 bases left between them. Germline V gene lookup returns CDR1 SGHAT and CDR2 FQNNGV. The CDR3 totals 14 residues. Here the CDR3 DNA reads TGTGCCAGCAGCTACACCAGGACTGAGGACGAGCAGTACTTC. Translating it yields CASSYTRTEDEQYF.

The sample holds a few counts of this clone. The chain combines TRBV11-3 with TRBJ2-2; D is unclear. The CDR3 totals 13 residues. The V end was cut by 8 bases, the J end by 0 bases, with 7 bases between. The germline V gene has CDR1 SGHNT and CDR2 YENEEA. For the CDR3, the DNA is TGTGCCAGCGCATTCGCGAACACCGGGGAGCTGTTTTTT. Translation gives CASAFANTGELFF.

The table lists this clone with a count of one. This sequence joins TRBV27 and TRBJ1-5, with 9 bases identical to TRBD1. The junction had 8 bases not matched to a gene; V was cut back by 8 bases and J by 6 bases. Looked up from germline, CDR1 is MNHEY and CDR2 is SMNVEV (reference sequence). The CDR3 spans 14 residues. In nucleotides, the CDR3 is TGTGCCAGCGCTACAGGGGGCGCCGGTCAGCCCCAGCATTTT. Encoded protein: CASATGGAGQPQHF.

V and J are TRBV5-1 and TRBJ2-3, with 10 bases that match TRBD2. Germline loops: CDR1 SGHRS, CDR2 YFSETQ. Trimming removed 4 bases from V and 6 bases from J; junction bases left unmatched: 11. The CDR3 sequence is 16 residues long. CDR3 sequence: CASSLHSSGGPDTQYF. The CDR3 DNA reads as TGCGCCAGCAGCCTCCACTCTAGCGGGGGACCTGATACGCAGTATTTT.

V is TRBV10-1 and J is TRBJ2-7; D may be TRBD1 (6 bases). CDR1 WNHNN and CDR2 SYGVQD come from the germline V gene (reference sequence). The CDR3 contains 16 residues. Trimming cost V 5 bases and J 6 bases, with 23 bases left between them. As DNA, the CDR3 is TGCGCCAGCAGTCTGCCTGGGGGCTACCCAAAGGGCGAGCAGTACTTC. Amino acid sequence: CASSLPGGYPKGEQYF.

The chain couples TRBV15 to TRBJ2-2, with 7 bases identical to TRBD1. Germline values: CDR1 LNHNV, CDR2 YYDKDF (reference sequence). V lost 0 bases to trimming and J lost 8 bases; unmatched junction nucleotides: 9. The CDR3 is made up of 16 amino acids. The chain's CDR3 is CATSRDKGTAQGELFF. Written as DNA, the CDR3 is TGTGCCACCAGCAGAGATAAAGGGACAGCTCAGGGGGAGCTGTTTTTT.

The CDR3: CATSRDLGLGNEQFF. DNA for the CDR3: TGTGCCACCAGCAGAGATCTAGGCCTCGGGAATGAGCAGTTCTTC. The chain uses TRBV15 and TRBJ2-1; D is ambiguous. The CDR3 is 15 amino acids. The V and J ends lost 0 bases and 7 bases respectively, with 13 bases between them. The germline gives CDR1 LNHNV, CDR2 YYDKDF (reference sequence).

The chain employs TRBV9 and TRBJ2-3; no definite D call. Germline values: CDR1 SGDLS, CDR2 YYNGEE. This CDR3 has 17 amino acids. V gave up 4 bases and J gave up 4 bases, with 22 bases separating them. Here the CDR3 DNA reads TGTGCCAGCAGCTCCCCACCCGGCCTCGAAGTAGCAGATACGCAGTATTTT. Amino acids: CASSSPPGLEVADTQYF.

The genes are TRBV4-3 and TRBJ1-2; TRBD1 is a possible D gene (5 bases). Trimming left V 0 bases short and J 4 bases short, with 15 bases between. The CDR3 spans 16 residues. CDR1 LGHNA and CDR2 YSLEER come from the germline V gene. DNA for the CDR3: TGCGCCAGCAGCCAAGAGACGGGCAGGGTGCCCTATGGCTACACCTTC. Protein: CASSQETGRVPYGYTF.